The TCR beta chain described here comes from a study of human T cells and chemical hapten exposure. TCRdb itself ran the RACE reads through MiXCR, one entry per CDR3 protein. The repertoire has 85,000 or so distinct CDR3 sequences, about 10% of them found once; the top ten carry approximately 4.4%. Study-level results: DPC sensitization produced no change in TCRs with frequency above 1 in 1000. Expanded TCRs produced significantly more large CDR3 similarity clusters than controls did.

Noted time point: patch test 1, 2 weeks after DPC sensitization. Indicated treatment: therapeutic diphenylcyclopropenone sensitization with weekly scalp DPC. Of note for this clonotype: As yet, its antigen is unknown.

The source material was whole blood, sampled in connection with sensitization to the hapten diphenylcyclopropenone (DPC). This clonotype was obtained from a woman aged 45 to 65 with alopecia areata. Some clones in this sample may be carry-over from other donors' samples.

The CDR3 DNA sequence: TGTGCCAGCAAGAAAGGGCAGGGGAACTATGGCTACACCTTC. Translation: CASKKGQGNYGYTF. The genes are TRBV11-1 and TRBJ1-2, with a tentative D call TRBD1 (6 bases). The CDR3 covers 14 residues. Germline CDR1 and CDR2: SGHAT and FQDESV (reference sequence). The V end lost 7 bases, the J end lost 2 bases, and 14 bases lay between the germline ends.